The 26 T cell receptor beta chains reported below all come from one sample, sequenced in a study of cytomegalovirus exposure and HLA in healthy donors. PCR was performed using 60 Vbeta and 13 Jbeta primers. Generated by immunoSEQ multiplex PCR, the TCRdb table keeps only in-frame clones and is missing some. The sample has 95,000 or so clones, around 81% seen once. Sequenced sample: PBMCs. All receptors derive from a woman in her 70s in good health and CMV-seropositive.

The chain employs TRBV15 and TRBJ2-3; a weak D match, TRBD2 (6 bases). CDR3 length: 14 amino acids. Trimming removed 3 bases at V and 2 bases at J, with 9 bases between. Germline V gene sequence: CDR1 LNHNV, CDR2 YYDKDF (reference sequence). This chain's CDR3 is CATSRGTFTDTQYF. The CDR3 DNA reads TGTGCCACCAGCAGGGGGACTTTCACAGATACGCAGTATTTT.

This clone was counted a few times. This chain links TRBV7-3 with TRBJ2-5; no reliable D call. Trimming removed 1 base at V and 2 bases at J, with 5 bases between. This CDR3 comprises 13 residues. Germline CDR1 is SGHTA and CDR2 is FQGTGA. The CDR3: CASSLNSQETQYF. The CDR3 DNA is TGTGCCAGCAGCTTAAACAGTCAAGAGACCCAGTACTTC.

CDR3 region: CASGYVGQGNTDTQYF. The CDR3 nucleotides are TGTGCCAGCGGATACGTCGGGCAGGGAAACACAGATACGCAGTATTTT. The chain links TRBV5-6 to TRBJ2-3, with D perhaps TRBD1 (5 bases). The CDR3 runs 16 residues. Germline V gene data show CDR1 as SGHDT and CDR2 as YYEEEE. V was clipped by 7 bases and J by 2 bases, with 20 bases between them. The full variable domain, completed using reference TRBV5-6 and TRBJ2-3, is DAGVTQSPTHLIKTRGQQVTLRCSPKSGHDTVSWYQQALGQGPQFIFQYYEEEERQRGNFPDRFSGHQFPNYSSELNVNALLLGDSALYLCASGYVGQGNTDTQYFGPGTRLTVL.

The rearrangement links TRBV19 to TRBJ2-7, with D possibly TRBD1 on 6 matching bases. CDR3 length: 13 residues. Per germline, CDR1 LNHDA and CDR2 SQIVND (reference sequence). Trimming took off 3 bases at V and 7 bases at J, with 13 bases between the two ends. Written as DNA, the CDR3 is TGTGCCAGTAGTATTATGGAGACAGGTGAGCAGTACTTC. Protein product: CASSIMETGEQYF.

The V call is TRBV5-1, the J call TRBJ1-3, with D uncertain. Trimming removed 7 bases from V and 0 bases from J, with 8 bases in between. The CDR3 is made up of 13 amino acids. CDR1 is SGHRS, CDR2 YFSETQ, per germline. The CDR3 spells CASRPGSGNTIYF. The CDR3 bases are TGCGCCAGCCGGCCGGGCTCTGGAAACACCATATATTTT.

The chain is built from TRBV25-1 and TRBJ2-7; 11 bases are a match to TRBD2. The trim removed 4 bases at V and 0 bases at J, leaving 2 bases unmatched. The CDR3 has 15 amino acids. Germline-derived CDR1 and CDR2 are MGHDK and SYGVNS. The CDR3 spells CASSAGTSGSYEQYF. The CDR3 DNA sequence: TGTGCCAGCAGTGCCGGGACTAGCGGCTCCTACGAGCAGTACTTC.

The chain recombines TRBV5-1 with TRBJ2-1, with 11 bases matching TRBD1. After removal of 2 bases from V and 6 bases from J, the junction contained 4 bases not matched to a gene. CDR1 and CDR2 (germline): SGHRS, YFSETQ. The CDR3 consists of 15 residues. The CDR3 region is CASSLPGTGGNEQFF. The CDR3 bases are TGCGCCAGCAGCTTACCCGGGACAGGGGGCAATGAGCAGTTCTTC.

The rearrangement links TRBV4-2 to TRBJ2-1, with D possibly TRBD2 on 6 matching bases. There are 19 residues in the CDR3. Per the germline V gene, CDR1 is LGHNA and CDR2 is YNFKEQ. V was clipped by 0 bases and J by 0 bases, with 18 bases between them. The chain's CDR3 is CASSQDYGWEDHSYNEQFF. The CDR3 region has the DNA TGTGCCAGCAGCCAAGATTATGGTTGGGAGGACCACTCCTACAATGAGCAGTTCTTC.

The chain couples TRBV19 to TRBJ2-5, with 14 positions matching TRBD2. The end of the DNA is better explained by TRBJ2-7, so the J call may be wrong. In germline, CDR1 is LNHDA, CDR2 SQIVND (reference sequence). The CDR3 has 19 amino acids. The CDR3 loop is CASSIRPGTSGRTDDEQYF. CDR3 bases: TGTGCCAGTAGTATCAGGCCCGGGACTAGCGGGAGAACCGACGACGAGCAGTACTTC.

This clone occurred once. V usage is TRBV7-3 and J usage is TRBJ1-1, with 7 bases that match TRBD1. The V and J ends lost 5 bases and 11 bases, in that order; junction bases with no gene match: 11. In germline, CDR1 is SGHTA, CDR2 FQGTGA. CDR3 length: 13 residues. This chain's CDR3 is CASSLSGDSWAFF. In nucleotides, the CDR3 is TGTGCCAGCAGCCTTTCCGGGGACAGTTGGGCTTTCTTT.

This chain connects TRBV9 to TRBJ2-2, with 7 bases identical to TRBD1. Per the germline V gene, CDR1 is SGDLS and CDR2 is YYNGEE. The CDR3 has 16 residues. With V trimmed by 1 base and J by 1 base, 4 bases remained unmatched. Here the CDR3 DNA reads TGTGCCAGCAGCGTACCCAGGACAGGGAACACCGGGGAGCTGTTTTTT. As protein: CASSVPRTGNTGELFF.

CDR3 DNA: TGCGCCAGCAGCTTGGCCGGGGGTCACGGGGAGCTGTTTTTT. Residues: CASSLAGGHGELFF. The gene calls are TRBV5-1 and TRBJ2-2; D perhaps matches TRBD2 (6 bases). The CDR3 loop spans 14 amino acids. Trimming took 0 bases from V and 7 from J, leaving 10 bases between them. Germline values: CDR1 SGHRS, CDR2 YFSETQ.

The rearrangement joins TRBV7-3 to TRBJ2-3; unclear D gene. Germline loops: CDR1 SGHTA, CDR2 FQGTGA. This CDR3 spans 15 amino acids. Trimming shortened V by 3 bases and J by 0 bases, and 10 bases separated the two germline ends. CDR3 DNA sequence: TGTGCCAGCAGCTTGTCCTCGTCTAGCACAGATACGCAGTATTTT. Its protein product is CASSLSSSSTDTQYF.

V and J are TRBV7-3 and TRBJ2-3; TRBD2 matches at 11 bases. The junction had 12 bases not matched to a gene; V was cut back by 5 bases and J by 5 bases. Looked up from germline, CDR1 is SGHTA and CDR2 is FQGTGA. The CDR3 extends over 17 amino acids. CDR3 sequence (DNA): TGTGCCAGCAGCCCTCCGACTAGCGGGGTGCAGAGAGATACGCAGTATTTT. Translation gives CASSPPTSGVQRDTQYF.

This clone has a single count. This chain connects TRBV2 to TRBJ2-7, with D tentatively TRBD2 (5 bases). The germline V and J ends were trimmed by 4 bases and 3 bases, with 10 bases remaining between them. This CDR3 region has 13 residues. In germline, CDR1 is SNHLY, CDR2 FYNNEI. The CDR3, as DNA: TGTGCCAGCAGTGTGGTTGGGAGCTACGAGCAGTACTTC. Its translation: CASSVVGSYEQYF.

The chain uses TRBV15 and TRBJ2-5; 8 nucleotides line up with TRBD1. The CDR3 sequence is 15 residues long. V trimming: 5 bases; J trimming: 5 bases; junction bases outside the gene matches: 10. Germline lookup yields CDR1 LNHNV and CDR2 YYDKDF (reference sequence). The CDR3 loop is CATSPTAGGEETQYF. In DNA form, the CDR3 reads TGTGCCACCAGCCCGACGGCAGGGGGCGAGGAGACCCAGTACTTC.

This chain links TRBV27 with TRBJ2-7; D not resolved. Germline-derived CDR1 and CDR2 are MNHEY and SMNVEV (reference sequence). The CDR3 sequence is 17 residues long. V shed 1 base and J shed 3 bases, with 19 bases lying between them. DNA for the CDR3: TGTGCCAGCAGTTTATTACCCTCAGCAGGCTTCATCTACGAGCAGTACTTC. Residues: CASSLLPSAGFIYEQYF.

This chain connects TRBV5-1 to TRBJ2-1, with TRBD2 identical over 7 bases. Germline V gene data show CDR1 as SGHRS and CDR2 as YFSETQ. V lost 4 bases and J lost 2; bases outside the gene matches: 12. The CDR3 consists of 17 residues. Here the CDR3 DNA reads TGCGCCAGCAGCCCGGTTGGCGGGAGTGTCCCCTACAATGAGCAGTTCTTC. Protein sequence: CASSPVGGSVPYNEQFF.

The chain has TRBV30 and TRBJ1-1, with D possibly TRBD1 on 6 matching bases. The CDR3 extends over 14 amino acids. Trimming stripped 0 bases from V and 2 bases from J, with 10 bases between. CDR1 is GTSNPN, CDR2 SVGIG, per germline (reference sequence). The CDR3 sequence is CAWSVRGGNTEAFF. CDR3 DNA sequence: TGTGCCTGGAGTGTACGAGGGGGAAACACTGAAGCTTTCTTT.

The chain employs TRBV6-5 and TRBJ2-7, with TRBD1 matching 7 bases. In germline, CDR1 is MNHEY, CDR2 SVGAGI. Germline trimming cut 0 bases from V and 0 bases from J; bases unmatched to any gene: 2. The CDR3 totals 15 residues. The CDR3 bases are TGTGCCAGCAGTTACTCGGGACAGAACTCCTACGAGCAGTACTTC. Translated, it gives CASSYSGQNSYEQYF.

The chain links TRBV6-5 to TRBJ2-7; 8 nucleotides line up with TRBD1. Trimming cost V 2 bases and J 3 bases; bases outside gene matches: 6. The germline gives CDR1 MNHEY, CDR2 SVGAGI. The CDR3 totals 15 residues. CDR3 sequence reads: CASSYTGTGLYEQYF. The DNA of the CDR3 is TGTGCCAGCAGTTACACCGGGACAGGCCTCTACGAGCAGTACTTC.

The chain is built from TRBV7-6 and TRBJ2-1; 8 bases line up with TRBD1. J gave up 6 bases and V 5 bases, and 9 bases lay outside the gene matches. Germline CDR1 and CDR2: SGHVS and FNYEAQ. This CDR3 spans 15 amino acids. CDR3 nucleotides: TGTGCCAGCAGCCTGACAGGGGAGGCCTTCAATGAGCAGTTCTTC. Protein product: CASSLTGEAFNEQFF.

The rearrangement links TRBV6-6 to TRBJ1-2; 8 bases map to TRBD1. The CDR3 runs 14 residues. J gave up 4 bases and V 5 bases, and 6 bases lay outside the gene matches. Per germline, CDR1 MNHNY and CDR2 SVGAGI (reference sequence). The CDR3 sequence is CASSGQGAVYGYTF. In DNA form, the CDR3 reads TGTGCCAGCAGTGGGCAGGGGGCTGTCTATGGCTACACCTTC.

V usage is TRBV9 and J usage is TRBJ2-1; 9 nucleotides align to TRBD2. V shed 5 bases and J 7 bases; nucleotides not matched to a gene: 4. CDR1 is SGDLS, CDR2 YYNGEE, per germline. The CDR3 runs to 13 residues. DNA of the CDR3: TGTGCCAGCAGTAGCGGGAGTCAGAATGAGCAGTTCTTC. Its protein is CASSSGSQNEQFF.

A single count supports this clone. The genes are TRBV27 and TRBJ2-1; perhaps TRBD1 as D (5 bases). In germline, CDR1 is MNHEY, CDR2 SMNVEV (reference sequence). The CDR3 runs 15 residues. V lost 4 bases to trimming and J lost 7 bases, with 17 bases between them. The CDR3 protein is CASSSLGQGENEQFF. The CDR3, as DNA: TGTGCCAGCAGTTCCCTTGGCCAGGGCGAGAATGAGCAGTTCTTC.

The J gene is TRBJ2-7, the V gene TRBV2, with 7 bases matching TRBD1. The CDR3 runs to 14 residues. The germline V gene encodes CDR1 SNHLY and CDR2 FYNNEI. The J segment lost 2 bases and the V segment lost 7 bases, leaving 8 bases of the junction unmatched. The CDR3 region has the DNA TGTGCCAGCACTGAGGAGCAGGGGGCCTACGAGCAGTACTTC. Its translation is CASTEEQGAYEQYF. The full variable domain, with the rest looked up from reference TRBV2 and TRBJ2-7, is EPEVTQTPSHQVTQMGQEVILRCVPISNHLYFYWYRQILGQKVEFLVSFYNNEISEKSEIFDDQFSVERPDGSNFTLKIRSTKLEDSAMYFCASTEEQGAYEQYFGPGTRLTVT.